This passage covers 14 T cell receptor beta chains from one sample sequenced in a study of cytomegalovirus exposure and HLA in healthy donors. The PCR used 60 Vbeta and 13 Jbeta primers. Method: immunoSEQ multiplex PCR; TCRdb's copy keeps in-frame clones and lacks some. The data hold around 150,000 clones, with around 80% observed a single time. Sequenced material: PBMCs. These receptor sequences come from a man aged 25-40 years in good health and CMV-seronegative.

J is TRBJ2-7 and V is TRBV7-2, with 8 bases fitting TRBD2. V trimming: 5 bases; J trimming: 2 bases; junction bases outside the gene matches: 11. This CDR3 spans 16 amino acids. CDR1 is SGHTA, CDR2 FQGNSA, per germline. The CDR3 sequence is CASSERGGTRTYEQYF. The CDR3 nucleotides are TGTGCCAGCAGCGAAAGAGGGGGGACTAGGACCTACGAGCAGTACTTC. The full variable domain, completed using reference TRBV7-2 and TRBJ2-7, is GAGVSQSPSNKVTEKGKDVELRCDPISGHTALYWYRQSLGQGLEFLIYFQGNSAPDKSGLPSDRFSAERTGGSVSTLTIQRTQQEDSAVYLCASSERGGTRTYEQYFGPGTRLTVT.

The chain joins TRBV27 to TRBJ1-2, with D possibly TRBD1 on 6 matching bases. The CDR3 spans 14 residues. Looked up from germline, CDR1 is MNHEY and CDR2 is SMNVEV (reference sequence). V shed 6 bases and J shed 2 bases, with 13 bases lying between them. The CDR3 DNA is TGTGCCAGCAGCTTAGGACAGCTGAACTATGGCTACACCTTC. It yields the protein CASSLGQLNYGYTF.

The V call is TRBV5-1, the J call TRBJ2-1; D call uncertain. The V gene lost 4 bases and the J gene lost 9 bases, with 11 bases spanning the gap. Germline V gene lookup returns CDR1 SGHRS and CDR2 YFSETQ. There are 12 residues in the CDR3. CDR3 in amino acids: CASSPLVGEQFF. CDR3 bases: TGCGCCAGCAGCCCGTTGGTCGGTGAGCAGTTCTTC.

CDR3 bases: TGTGCCAGTAGTATAGTGCAGGCCTCTGGGGCCAACGTCCTGACTTTC. Its protein product is CASSIVQASGANVLTF. The chain is built from TRBV19 and TRBJ2-6; D unclear. From germline, CDR1 is LNHDA and CDR2 SQIVND (reference sequence). The CDR3 extends over 16 amino acids. V gave up 1 base and J gave up 0 bases, with 7 bases separating them.

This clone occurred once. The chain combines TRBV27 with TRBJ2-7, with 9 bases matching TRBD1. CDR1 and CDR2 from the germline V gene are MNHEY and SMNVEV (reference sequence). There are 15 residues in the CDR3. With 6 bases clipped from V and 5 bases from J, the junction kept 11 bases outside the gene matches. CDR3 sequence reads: CASRLRDRVWDEQYF. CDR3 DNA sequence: TGTGCCAGCAGGCTCCGGGACAGGGTTTGGGACGAGCAGTACTTC.

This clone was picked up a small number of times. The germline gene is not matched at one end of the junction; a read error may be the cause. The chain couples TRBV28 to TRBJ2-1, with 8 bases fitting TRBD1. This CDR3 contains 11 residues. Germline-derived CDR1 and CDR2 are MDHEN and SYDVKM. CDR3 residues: CASSDGTGILF. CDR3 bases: TGTGCCAGCAGCGATGGGACAGGCATCCTCTTC.

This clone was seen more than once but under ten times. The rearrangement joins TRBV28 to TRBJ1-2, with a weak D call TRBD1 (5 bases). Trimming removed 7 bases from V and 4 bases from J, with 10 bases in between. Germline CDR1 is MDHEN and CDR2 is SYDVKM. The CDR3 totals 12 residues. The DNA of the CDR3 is TGTGCCAGCACACGGGGGGTCTATGGCTACACCTTC. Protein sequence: CASTRGVYGYTF.

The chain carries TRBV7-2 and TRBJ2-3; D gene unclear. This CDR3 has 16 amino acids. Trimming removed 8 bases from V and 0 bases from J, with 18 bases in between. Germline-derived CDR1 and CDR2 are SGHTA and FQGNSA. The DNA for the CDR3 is TGTGCCAGCTCCCCTTCGATGATAGAAAGCACAGATACGCAGTATTTT. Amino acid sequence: CASSPSMIESTDTQYF.

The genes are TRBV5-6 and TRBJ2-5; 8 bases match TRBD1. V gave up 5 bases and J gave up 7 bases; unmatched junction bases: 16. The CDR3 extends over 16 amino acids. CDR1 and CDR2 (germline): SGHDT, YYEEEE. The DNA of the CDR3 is TGTGCCAGCAGGCACTCTACAGGGGGACTTGGCGGGACCCAGTACTTC. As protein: CASRHSTGGLGGTQYF.

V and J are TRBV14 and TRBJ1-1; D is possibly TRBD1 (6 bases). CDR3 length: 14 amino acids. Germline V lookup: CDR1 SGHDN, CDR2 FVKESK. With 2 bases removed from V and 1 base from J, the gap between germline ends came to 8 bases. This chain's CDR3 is CASSQTQGNTEAFF. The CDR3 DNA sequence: TGTGCCAGCAGCCAAACACAGGGGAACACTGAAGCTTTCTTT.

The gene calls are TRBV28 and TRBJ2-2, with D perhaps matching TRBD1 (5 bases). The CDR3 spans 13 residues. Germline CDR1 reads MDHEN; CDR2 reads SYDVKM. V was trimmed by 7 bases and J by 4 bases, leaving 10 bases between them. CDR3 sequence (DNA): TGTGCCAGCATTACCGACAGCACCGGGGAGCTGTTTTTT. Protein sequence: CASITDSTGELFF.

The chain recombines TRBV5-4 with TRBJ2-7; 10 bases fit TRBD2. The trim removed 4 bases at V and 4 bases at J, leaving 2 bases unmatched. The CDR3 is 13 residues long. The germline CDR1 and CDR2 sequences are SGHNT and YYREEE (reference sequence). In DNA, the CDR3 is TGTGCCAGCAGCGGGACTAGCGTGTACGAGCAGTACTTC. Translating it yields CASSGTSVYEQYF.

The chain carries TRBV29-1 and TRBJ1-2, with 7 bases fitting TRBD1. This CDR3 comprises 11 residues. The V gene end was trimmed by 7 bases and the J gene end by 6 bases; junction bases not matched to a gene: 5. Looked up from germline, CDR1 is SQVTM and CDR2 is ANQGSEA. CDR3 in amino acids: CSAHRGDGYTF. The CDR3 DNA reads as TGCAGCGCCCACAGGGGTGATGGCTACACCTTC.

CDR3 in amino acids: CASSLVGTGLHEQYF. As DNA, the CDR3 is TGTGCCAGCAGCTTAGTTGGGACAGGGCTCCACGAGCAGTACTTC. The rearrangement uses TRBV7-2 and TRBJ2-7; 9 positions match TRBD1. Looked up from germline, CDR1 is SGHTA and CDR2 is FQGNSA. V was pared by 1 base and J by 5 bases, with 6 bases of the junction left unmatched. This CDR3 contains 15 residues.